This TCR beta chain was retrieved from a study of T cell responses to AZD1222 COVID-19 vaccine. A note on this clone: As yet, its antigen is unknown.

Study-wide points: Researchers took repertoire samples only after the peak T cell response had come. Regions 160-218 and 743-854 held dominance among vaccine-associated CD4 TCRs, which spanned spike. Clonal diversity was possibly underestimated, and the donors were mostly white British, with more females.

TCRdb keeps only in-frame clones here, not all; method: immunoSEQ multiplex PCR. The sample carries about 100,000 clones, 87% recorded once. Sample: peripheral blood, taken on day 0 of MenACWY control vaccination. This receptor was identified in an adult in good health.

The CDR3 bases are TGTGCCAGTGAACTCTTGAACACTGAAGCTTTCTTT. It encodes CASELLNTEAFF. V and J are TRBV21-1 and TRBJ1-1. TRBV21-1 is a pseudogene segment. The CDR3 covers 12 residues.